This T cell receptor beta chain was captured in a study of cytomegalovirus exposure and HLA in healthy donors. Turning to the study itself: Of all 360 or so donors who were genotyped, roughly 81% belonged to the Caucasian-associated ancestry cluster.

PCR primers comprised 60 Vbeta and 13 Jbeta primers. The table came from immunoSEQ multiplex PCR; TCRdb's copy has only in-frame clones and leaves some out. The table lists roughly 200,000 clones, 76% of them singletons. This CDR3 is built from 15 residues. Germline V gives CDR1 MNHEY, CDR2 SVGAGI. V dropped 2 bases and J dropped 6; count of bases not matched to a gene: 8. Note on this clone: The sample carries other DNA sequences with the same CDR3.

Sequencing was done on a sample of PBMCs. The chain carries TRBV6-5 and TRBJ1-2, with 8 bases fitting TRBD1. This sequence was found in a man in his late teens or twenties in good health and CMV-seronegative. The CDR3 loop reads CASSYIGRGLNGYTF. CDR3 DNA sequence: TGTGCCAGCAGTTACATCGGCAGGGGGCTAAATGGCTACACCTTC.